One and the same sample provided the 11 T cell receptor beta chains below, sequenced in a study of blood T cell repertoires in COVID-19. Assay used: immunoSEQ multiplex PCR; TCRdb lists only in-frame clones, some missing. The data contain over 60,000 clones, 82% of them seen just once; the ten biggest clones take up approximately 13%. The sequenced sample was peripheral blood. Receptor source: a woman aged 80 or over with acute or convalescent COVID-19.

This clone has a single count. The rearrangement joins TRBV6-5 to TRBJ2-7; D is perhaps TRBD2 (6 bases). CDR1 and CDR2 from the germline V gene are MNHEY and SVGAGI. The CDR3 is 14 residues long. V was shortened by 0 bases and J by 6 bases, with 12 bases between the two germline ends. The CDR3 DNA reads as TGTGCCAGCAGTTACTCCGGACCGGAGGGCGAGCAGTACTTC. This encodes CASSYSGPEGEQYF.

The rearrangement links TRBV7-9 to TRBJ1-1, with TRBD1 as a possible D gene (5 bases). Germline V gene data show CDR1 as SEHNR and CDR2 as FQNEAQ (reference sequence). This CDR3 region has 16 residues. Trimming stripped 5 bases from V and 1 base from J, with 17 bases between. CDR3 DNA sequence: TGTGCCAGCAGCCCCCGGGGGGGGTTGGAGAACACTGAAGCTTTCTTT. It encodes CASSPRGGLENTEAFF.

The chain carries TRBV3-1 (or the pseudogene TRBV3-2) and TRBJ2-1; 7 nucleotides match TRBD2. The CDR3 length is 18 residues. Germline CDR1 is LGHDT and CDR2 is YNNKEL (reference sequence). Germline trimming cut 0 bases from V and 5 bases from J; bases unmatched to any gene: 13. The CDR3 reads CASSQELPWGGRHNEQFF. The CDR3 nucleotides read TGTGCCAGCAGCCAAGAGCTGCCTTGGGGGGGGAGACACAATGAGCAGTTCTTC.

V and J are TRBV3-1 (or the pseudogene TRBV3-2) and TRBJ2-7; D perhaps matches TRBD2 (6 bases). CDR1 and CDR2 (germline): LGHDT, YNNKEL (reference sequence). V was pared by 3 bases and J by 0 bases, with 12 bases between. There are 15 residues in the CDR3. CDR3 residues: CASSHVGGSSYEQYF. The CDR3 DNA is TGTGCCAGCAGCCATGTAGGAGGGAGCTCCTACGAGCAGTACTTC.

The DNA of the CDR3 is TGTGCCAGCAGTTTTGGTCTGGGGGCGGGACAGGGGATCGGGAGGAGACCAGATACGCAGTATTTT. Residues: CASSFGLGAGQGIGRRPDTQYF. V and J are TRBV28 and TRBJ2-3, with 10 bases identical to TRBD1. The germline V gene encodes CDR1 MDHEN and CDR2 SYDVKM. The V segment lost 3 bases and the J segment 4 bases; nucleotides outside the gene matches: 25. The CDR3 loop spans 22 amino acids.

The chain links TRBV11-2 to TRBJ2-7; TRBD2 matches at 15 bases. The germline V gene encodes CDR1 SGHAT and CDR2 FQNNGV. The CDR3 is 16 residues long. After removal of 7 bases from V and 5 bases from J, the junction contained 9 bases not matched to a gene. The CDR3 sequence: CASTPGLAGGSHEQYF. The CDR3 nucleotides read TGTGCCAGCACTCCGGGACTAGCGGGAGGTAGCCACGAGCAGTACTTC.

This sequence joins TRBV6-5 and TRBJ2-7; tentatively, D is TRBD2 (6 bases). CDR1 and CDR2 from the germline V gene are MNHEY and SVGAGI. This CDR3 spans 15 amino acids. Between the trimmed V and J ends, which lost 5 bases and 1 base, there was a span of 15 bases. The CDR3 coding sequence is TGTGCCAGCAGTCGACTGGCGGGGCAATCCTACGAGCAGTACTTC. The encoded protein is CASSRLAGQSYEQYF.

The gene calls are TRBV11-1 and TRBJ2-5, with a tentative D call TRBD2 (6 bases). The V and J ends lost 1 base and 2 bases respectively, with 8 bases between them. The CDR3 has 14 residues. Per the germline V gene, CDR1 is SGHAT and CDR2 is FQDESV (reference sequence). The CDR3 protein is CASSLVGGQETQYF. The CDR3, as DNA: TGTGCCAGCAGCTTAGTCGGGGGACAAGAGACCCAGTACTTC.

This chain uses TRBV29-1 with TRBJ1-1; the D is unclear. Per the germline V gene, CDR1 is SQVTM and CDR2 is ANQGSEA. This CDR3 region has 12 residues. V was clipped by 6 bases and J by 5 bases, with 13 bases between them. The CDR3 DNA reads as TGCAGCGTGGGAGAATACGTGACTGAAGCTTTCTTT. Translation gives CSVGEYVTEAFF.

V and J are TRBV7-9 and TRBJ1-1; 9 nucleotides align to TRBD1. This CDR3 is 13 amino acids long. V gave up 6 bases and J gave up 3 bases; unmatched junction bases: 2. The germline V gene has CDR1 SEHNR and CDR2 FQNEAQ (reference sequence). CDR3 nucleotide sequence: TGTGCCAGCAGTCGGACAGGGGACACTGAAGCTTTCTTT. Translation gives CASSRTGDTEAFF.

The chain joins TRBV3-1 (or the pseudogene TRBV3-2) to TRBJ2-1, with 15 positions matching TRBD2. Germline loops: CDR1 LGHDT, CDR2 YNNKEL (reference sequence). V was clipped by 4 bases and J by 9 bases; unmatched bases: 16. The CDR3 is 19 residues long. In DNA form, the CDR3 reads TGTGCCAGCAGCCCACTACCACTGGGACTAGCGGGAGGTCACGTTGAGCAGTTCTTC. Encoded protein: CASSPLPLGLAGGHVEQFF.